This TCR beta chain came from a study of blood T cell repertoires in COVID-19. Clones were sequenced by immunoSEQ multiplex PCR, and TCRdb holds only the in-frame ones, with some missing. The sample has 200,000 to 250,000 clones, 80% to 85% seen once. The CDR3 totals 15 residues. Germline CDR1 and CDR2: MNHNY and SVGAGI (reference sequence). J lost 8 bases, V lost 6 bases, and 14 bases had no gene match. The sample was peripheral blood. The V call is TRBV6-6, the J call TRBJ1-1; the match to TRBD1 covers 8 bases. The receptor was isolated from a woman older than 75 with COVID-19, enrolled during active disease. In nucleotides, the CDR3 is TGTGCCAGCAGCTACCGGACAGGGCGAACCCAAGAAGCTTTCTTT. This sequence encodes CASSYRTGRTQEAFF.